The rows below give T cell receptor beta chains drawn from one sample of a study of OX40 agonist ivuxolimab in advanced cancers. The assay was immunoSEQ multiplex PCR, and TCRdb's table has in-frame clones only and misses some. The data show some 70,000 clones, 91% seen once. The sequencing used CD4+ or CD8+ T cells sorted from blood, collected in a trial of the OX40 agonist ivuxolimab. The source of these receptors is an adult with an advanced solid tumor such as melanoma, head and neck, liver or kidney cancer. Each CDR3 is given without its conserved first and last residue. Not all rows give a size; the values are once, few, many and, for expanded clones, a class.

v_call	clone_size	j_call	cdr3_aa
TRBV6-4	once	TRBJ2-7	ASRGGTSGASYEQY
TRBV10-3	-	TRBJ2-7	AISAGGNEQY
TRBV9	-	TRBJ2-1	ASSAGTSGDNEQF
TRBV2	-	TRBJ1-4	ASRGANEKLF
TRBV5-1	-	TRBJ2-7	ASSLVPSGGHGDSYEQY
TRBV19	-	TRBJ1-1	ASSPRGPNTEAF
TRBV2	-	TRBJ1-4	ASSRKDEKLF
TRBV29-1	once	TRBJ2-5	RAIHSYQETQY
TRBV10-1	-	TRBJ1-1	ASSDGQGGAEAF
TRBV5-1	once	TRBJ2-7	ASSSGQSYEQY
TRBV7-9	-	TRBJ2-7	ASSLPGQGYYEQY
TRBV5-1	-	TRBJ1-3	ASSLGSGNTIY
TRBV7-6	-	TRBJ1-4	ASSLGQSSNEKLF
TRBV27	-	TRBJ2-3	ASLPGAGNADTQY
TRBV5-1	-	TRBJ2-7	ASNRDRGNEQY
TRBV19	-	TRBJ1-2	ASSMSPGIGGYT
TRBV10-1	-	TRBJ1-1	ASSETANTEAF
TRBV5-1	-	TRBJ2-2	ASSWVVTGGTGELF
TRBV11-3	-	TRBJ1-1	ASSIEGLTAF
TRBV2	-	TRBJ2-7	ATSSTGTASYEQY
TRBV10-1	-	TRBJ2-7	APALNGREQY
TRBV7-3	-	TRBJ2-7	ASSLSPGGSEQY
TRBV18	-	TRBJ1-1	ASSPLGGPNTEAF
TRBV6-1	-	TRBJ2-7	ASSHDRGSYEQY